These T cell receptor beta chains were read from a single sample in a study of T cell responses to AZD1222 COVID-19 vaccine. Data came from immunoSEQ multiplex PCR; TCRdb stores just in-frame clones and leaves some out. The sample gives roughly 120,000 clones, about 90% of which show up once; 11% to 15% is in the top ten. The sample was peripheral blood, taken on day 0 of AZD1222 vaccination. Receptor source: an adult in good health. The CDR3 runs from the conserved cysteine through the conserved F or W. The order of the fields is clone size, J gene, D gene, V gene, CDR3 DNA, CDR3 protein. A D gene is named only where the DNA matches it firmly. Not every row has a clone size; where given, it reads once, few, many or a size class.

.	TRBJ2-3	TRBD1	TRBV5-4	TGTGCCAGCAGCTTGGTACAGGGGATCACAGATACGCAGTATTTT	CASSLVQGITDTQYF
few	TRBJ2-1	.	TRBV23-1	TGCGCCAGCAGTCAAAGGGACAATCCTGATAATGAGCAGTTCTTC	CASSQRDNPDNEQFF
.	TRBJ1-1	.	TRBV6-2/TRBV6-3	TGTGCCAGCAGTTGGGGGTACGTGAACACTGAAGCTTTCTTT	CASSWGYVNTEAFF
once	TRBJ1-4	.	TRBV30	TGTGCCTGGAGTCATAGGGGGGGCAGGGGCTATCTGTTTTTT	CAWSHRGGRGYLFF
.	TRBJ2-1	TRBD2	TRBV11-3	TGTGCCAGCAGCTTGGGACTAGCGGGAGGTGGTAATGAGCAGTTCTTC	CASSLGLAGGGNEQFF
once	TRBJ1-3	.	TRBV28	TGTGCCAGCAGTTTTCCGGACTCCTCTGGAAACACCATATATTTT	CASSFPDSSGNTIYF
once	TRBJ2-7	.	TRBV3-1/TRBV3-2	TGTGCCAGCAGCCCCCCGGGACCGAGCTACGAGCAGTACTTC	CASSPPGPSYEQYF
.	TRBJ2-1	TRBD1	TRBV7-8	TGTGCCAGCAGCTTGGACAGGGATAGCTCCTACAATGAGCAGTTCTTC	CASSLDRDSSYNEQFF
.	TRBJ2-5	.	TRBV11-2	TGTGCCAGCAGCTTAGTTTGGTCTGACTCACAAGAGACCCAGTACTTC	CASSLVWSDSQETQYF
.	TRBJ1-6	TRBD1	TRBV12-3/TRBV12-4	TGTGCCAGCAGTTTGACAGGGGGGACACCCCTCCACTTT	CASSLTGGTPLHF
.	TRBJ2-5	TRBD2	TRBV5-1	TGCGCCAGCAGCACAGCGGGGCGCGGTGAGACCCAGTACTTC	CASSTAGRGETQYF
.	TRBJ2-7	.	TRBV29-1	TGCAGCGTTGAAACAAGTCAATCCTACGAGCAGTACTTC	CSVETSQSYEQYF
.	TRBJ2-5	.	TRBV5-1	TGCGCCAGCAGCCCTAGCGCGGGTCGAGAGACCCAGTACTTC	CASSPSAGRETQYF
.	TRBJ1-6	.	TRBV7-8	TGTGCCAGCAGCTTAGTGGCGGTTAGCTCCTATAATTCACCCCTCCACTTT	CASSLVAVSSYNSPLHF
once	TRBJ1-5	.	TRBV19	TGTGCCAGTAGCGACTCTAGCAATCAGCCCCAGCATTTT	CASSDSSNQPQHF
.	TRBJ2-3	TRBD2	TRBV10-1	TGCGCCAGCAGTGTGCATGGGGGTGCCAGCGGGAGGTGGGGCACAGATACGCAGTATTTT	CASSVHGGASGRWGTDTQYF
once	TRBJ2-7	TRBD2	TRBV7-9	TGTGCCAGCACCGGACTAGCGGGAGGCGGGGAGCAGTACTTC	CASTGLAGGGEQYF
.	TRBJ1-3	.	TRBV4-1	TGCGCCAGCAGCCAAGATCCCTACTTACAGGGAAACACCATATATTTT	CASSQDPYLQGNTIYF
.	TRBJ1-1	TRBD1	TRBV27	TGTGCCAGCAGTACAAGACAGGGAGAGTACGCTGAAGCTTTCTTT	CASSTRQGEYAEAFF
.	TRBJ2-1	.	TRBV5-6	TGTGCCAGCAGCTTGAGGGGGTATTTTTACAATGAGCAGTTCTTC	CASSLRGYFYNEQFF
.	TRBJ1-2	.	TRBV6-6	TGTGCCACCACCATTAGTAACTATGGCTACACCTTC	CATTISNYGYTF
few	TRBJ1-3	TRBD1	TRBV18	TGTGCCAGCTCACCAAACTCGGGACAGGGGACGCTACGTCCTGGAAACACCATATATTTT	CASSPNSGQGTLRPGNTIYF
once	TRBJ2-7	.	TRBV23-1	TGCGCCAGCAGCCTAAGCCGGGGGTCGGGCTCCTACGAGCAGTACTTC	CASSLSRGSGSYEQYF
.	TRBJ2-1	TRBD2	TRBV7-2	TGTGCCAGCAGCTTAGCCACCAGACGGCCTAGCGGGAGTGTCAATGAGCAGTTCTTC	CASSLATRRPSGSVNEQFF
.	TRBJ1-1	.	TRBV6-2/TRBV6-3	TGTGCCAGCAGTACGACAGTACTTTTATCCGTGAACACTGAAGCTTTCTTT	CASSTTVLLSVNTEAFF
.	TRBJ1-1	.	TRBV6-5	TGTGCCAGCAGTTACGGACAGATCACTGAAGCTTTCTTT	CASSYGQITEAFF
.	TRBJ1-2	.	TRBV25-1	TGTGCCAGCAGTAGTTGGGGTAACTATGGCTACACCTTC	CASSSWGNYGYTF
.	TRBJ1-4	.	TRBV19	TGTGCCAGTAGTATTGGGGATGGTCGATCTAATGAAAAACTGTTTTTT	CASSIGDGRSNEKLFF
once	TRBJ2-1	TRBD2	TRBV7-2	TGTGCCAGCAGCTTAGTTCGGGGGGACGGAGACAATGAGCAGTTCTTC	CASSLVRGDGDNEQFF
.	TRBJ1-2	.	TRBV7-8	TGTGCCAGCAGCGTCCGGGACATCAACTATGGCTACACCTTC	CASSVRDINYGYTF
.	TRBJ1-2	.	TRBV29-1	TGCAGCGGAGGGTCGACCGCTAACTATGGCTACACCTTC	CSGGSTANYGYTF
.	TRBJ1-4	.	TRBV29-1	TGCAGCGCCAAAGCTCGTGGCAGGGCGGATGAAAAACTGTTTTTT	CSAKARGRADEKLFF
.	TRBJ2-1	.	TRBV29-1	TGCAGGGTTCGGGCGTTTGAGCAGTTCTTC	CRVRAFEQFF
.	TRBJ1-1	.	TRBV6-6	TGTGCCACTACAGGGTTTGAAGCTTTCTTT	CATTGFEAFF
.	TRBJ1-1	.	TRBV19	TGTGCCAGTAGTCCAAGGACAGAGATCATGAACACTGAAGCTTTCTTT	CASSPRTEIMNTEAFF
.	TRBJ1-4	.	TRBV5-5	TGTGCCAGCAGCCATACCACCCAGAATGAAAAACTGTTTTTT	CASSHTTQNEKLFF
.	TRBJ2-1	TRBD1	TRBV5-1	TGCGCCAGCAGCTTGTTGGGACAGGGGTATTACAATGAGCAGTTCTTC	CASSLLGQGYYNEQFF
.	TRBJ1-2	.	TRBV19	TGTGCCAGTAGTACCGCGGGACTTTTACGGGGCTACACCTTC	CASSTAGLLRGYTF
.	TRBJ1-2	.	TRBV7-2	TGTGCCAGCAGCCCGGGCGGGGGCTATGGCTACACCTTC	CASSPGGGYGYTF
.	TRBJ2-5	TRBD2	TRBV29-1	TGCAGCGTTGAATTAGCGGGAGGGCCGGAGACCCAGTACTTC	CSVELAGGPETQYF
.	TRBJ2-7	.	TRBV5-6	TGTGCCAGCAGCTCCCCCATTTTCGGGGACGAGCAGTACTTC	CASSSPIFGDEQYF
once	TRBJ2-2	TRBD2	TRBV6-2/TRBV6-3	TGTGCCAGCAGTTACGCCAGCGGGAGGGCCAGAACCGGGGAGCTGTTTTTT	CASSYASGRARTGELFF
.	TRBJ2-3	TRBD1	TRBV7-9	TGTGCCAGCAGCCTCCGACAGGGTAGCACAGATACGCAGTATTTT	CASSLRQGSTDTQYF
.	TRBJ1-6	TRBD1	TRBV10-3	TGTGCCATCAGCGAACCCGACAGGGGAGATAATTCACCCCTCCACTTT	CAISEPDRGDNSPLHF
.	TRBJ2-1	.	TRBV5-1	TGCGCCAGCAGCTTGCAATCGCAGGGAAACAATGAGCAGTTCTTC	CASSLQSQGNNEQFF
.	TRBJ2-1	.	TRBV12-3/TRBV12-4	TGTGCCCGGGGCCCCCTCAATGAGCAGTTCTTC	CARGPLNEQFF
.	TRBJ1-2	.	TRBV6-5	TGTGCCAGCAGTTACTGGGGGGGAGCTCACACCTTC	CASSYWGGAHTF
.	TRBJ1-5	.	TRBV15	TGTGCCACCAGCAGAGACTCAGGGCGCCAGCCCCAGCATTTT	CATSRDSGRQPQHF